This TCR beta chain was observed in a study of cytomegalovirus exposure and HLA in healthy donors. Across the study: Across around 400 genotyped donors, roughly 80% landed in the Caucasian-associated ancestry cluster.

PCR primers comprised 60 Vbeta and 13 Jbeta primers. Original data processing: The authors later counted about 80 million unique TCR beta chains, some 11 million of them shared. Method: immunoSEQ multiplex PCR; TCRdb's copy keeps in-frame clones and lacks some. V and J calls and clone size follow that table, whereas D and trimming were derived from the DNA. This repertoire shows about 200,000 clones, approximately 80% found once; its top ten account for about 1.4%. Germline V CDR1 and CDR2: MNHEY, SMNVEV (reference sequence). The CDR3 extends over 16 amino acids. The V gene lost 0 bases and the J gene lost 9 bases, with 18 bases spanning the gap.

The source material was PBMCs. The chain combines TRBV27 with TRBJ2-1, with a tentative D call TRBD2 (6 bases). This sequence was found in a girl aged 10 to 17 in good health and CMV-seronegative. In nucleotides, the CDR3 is TGTGCCAGCAGTTTATCCTCCGTTCTGGCGGGGCTTGAGCAGTTCTTC. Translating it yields CASSLSSVLAGLEQFF.